The sequence of this T cell receptor beta chain was determined in a study of blood T cell repertoires in COVID-19. Recruits, aged about 18 to 89 years, lived in 20 to 30 US areas. All recovered Cohort 3 donors got two negative PCRs, got clearance, or saw symptom resolution. Assay used: immunoSEQ multiplex PCR; TCRdb lists only in-frame clones, some missing. The data hold about 220,000 clones, with 82% observed a single time. The CDR3 totals 15 residues. Trimming stripped 2 bases from V and 8 bases from J, with 18 bases between. CDR1 and CDR2 (germline): LGHNA, YNFKEQ. The chain combines TRBV4-2 with TRBJ1-2; weak D call: TRBD1 (5 bases). The sequence derives from a woman aged 60-75 years who had recovered from COVID-19. Sequencing used PBMCs or T cells enriched from blood (not recorded which). The CDR3 coding sequence is TGTGCCAGCAGCCAACCGGGCAGCCGGGGGGTCGGCTACACCTTC. It codes for CASSQPGSRGVGYTF.